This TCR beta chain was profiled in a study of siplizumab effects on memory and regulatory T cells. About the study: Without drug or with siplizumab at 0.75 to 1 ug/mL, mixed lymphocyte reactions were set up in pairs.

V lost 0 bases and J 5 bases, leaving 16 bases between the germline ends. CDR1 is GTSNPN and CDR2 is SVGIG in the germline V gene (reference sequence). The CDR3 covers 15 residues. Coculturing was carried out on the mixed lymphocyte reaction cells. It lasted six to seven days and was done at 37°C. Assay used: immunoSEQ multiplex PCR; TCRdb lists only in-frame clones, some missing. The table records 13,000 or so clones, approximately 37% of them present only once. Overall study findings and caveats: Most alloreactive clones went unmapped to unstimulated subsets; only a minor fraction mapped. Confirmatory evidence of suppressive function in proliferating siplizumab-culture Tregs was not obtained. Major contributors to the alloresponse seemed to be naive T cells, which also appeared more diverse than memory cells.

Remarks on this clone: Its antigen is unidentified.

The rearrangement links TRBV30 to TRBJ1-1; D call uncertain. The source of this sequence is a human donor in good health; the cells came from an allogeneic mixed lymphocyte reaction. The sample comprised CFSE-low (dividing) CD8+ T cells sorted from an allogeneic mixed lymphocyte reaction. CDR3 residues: CAWSVLGGVGTEAFF. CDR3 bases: TGTGCCTGGAGTGTACTCGGTGGGGTGGGTACTGAAGCTTTCTTT.